The clone carrying this T cell receptor (beta chain) was recorded many times. The antigen is undetermined. Preparation of the TCRbeta library involved a method that used unique molecular identifiers. Each CDR3 protein is one row after TCRdb ran MiXCR on the PCR reads. The table includes fewer than 550,000 distinct CDR3 sequences, roughly a tenth detected once. The record originates from a study of T-cell reconstitution after alpha-beta-depleted transplantation in children. Overall study findings and caveats: In patients about two months after transplant, alpha-beta T cells reportedly arose from several hundred expanded graft clones.

CDR1 SNHLY and CDR2 FYNNEI come from the germline V gene. V trimming: 8 bases; J trimming: 6 bases; junction bases outside the gene matches: 18. The CDR3 spans 16 residues. Sequenced here: PBMCs, sampled before TCRalphabeta/CD19-depleted stem cell transplant. The receptor was isolated from a child aged 2 to 10 with inherited bone marrow failure, due to receive a stem cell transplant. V gene TRBV2 combines with J gene TRBJ1-1; the match to TRBD1 covers 7 bases. CDR3 coding DNA: TGTGCCAGCCACCATCCCCCGCAGGGGGTGATCCCTGAAGCTTTCTTT. It encodes CASHHPPQGVIPEAFF.